The T cell receptor beta chain under discussion was sequenced for a study of blood T cell repertoires in COVID-19. Whole-study context: The United States, Italy and Spain supplied acute and convalescent COVID-19 samples. PBMCs, B-cell-depleted T cells, or T cells provided the cDNA or gDNA that made up the material.

This clone was seen at least ten times. Sequencing used immunoSEQ multiplex PCR; TCRdb keeps in-frame clones, though not all of them. The sample includes 55,000 to 80,000 clones, roughly 82% of them seen just once. V was shortened by 0 bases and J by 6 bases, with 9 bases between the two germline ends. Germline-derived CDR1 and CDR2 are LGHNA and YNFKEQ. The CDR3 length is 13 residues. The source is a man at least 80 years old with active COVID-19. The V and J genes are TRBV4-2 and TRBJ2-7, with D hard to call. The sample comprised peripheral blood. The CDR3 protein is CASSQDKLIEQYF. The CDR3, as DNA: TGTGCCAGCAGCCAAGATAAACTGATCGAGCAGTACTTC.